This paragraph reports one TCR beta chain. Its specificity is unknown. Germline V gene data show CDR1 as SQVTM and CDR2 as ANQGSEA. V was pared by 5 bases and J by 3 bases, with 9 bases of the junction left unmatched. The CDR3 is made up of 14 amino acids. RNA, once extracted, was reverse transcribed into cDNA for use as the sequencing template. The assay was immunoSEQ multiplex PCR, and TCRdb's table has in-frame clones only and misses some. The sample has roughly 120,000 clones, 50% to 75% seen once. This sample stems from a study of CD8+ T cells in alopecia areata. Notes on the study in general: Patients shared TCRs less clearly than mice did, possibly owing to HLA. An increase in clonality over normal scalp was evident in lesional scalp, especially alopecia totalis/universalis.

Treatment here: oral pan-JAK inhibitor, 5-10 mg twice daily. Collected material from alopecia areata patients comprised lesional scalp punch biopsies and peripheral blood. The sample here was CD8+ T cells sorted from blood, taken at week 4, from a patient treated with tofacitinib. The rearrangement links TRBV29-1 to TRBJ2-7; the match to TRBD1 covers 8 bases. The clonotype was recovered from a human donor with alopecia areata. CDR3 region: CSVIGQGANYEQYF. CDR3 bases: TGCAGCGTTATCGGGCAGGGGGCCAACTACGAGCAGTACTTC.